This TCR beta chain was sequenced in a study of blood T cell repertoires in COVID-19. Whole-study context: PBMCs, B-cell-depleted T cells, or T cells were the source of the cDNA or gDNA that made up the material.

Original processing methods: It was from reference gene primer amplification that nucleated cell counts were estimated. Sequenced by immunoSEQ multiplex PCR; TCRdb stores in-frame clones only, minus some. The V and J calls and the clone size are those of that table, but D and trimming were determined from the DNA. The sample carries 150,000 to 200,000 clones, about 85% recorded once. Patients from Seattle were sampled longitudinally, starting during active infection. The V gene end was trimmed by 2 bases and the J gene end by 0 bases; junction bases not matched to a gene: 7. CDR1 and CDR2 (germline): SGHNT, YYREEE (reference sequence). CDR3 size: 17 residues.

V usage is TRBV5-4 and J usage is TRBJ1-3; 8 nucleotides agree with TRBD1. The origin of this receptor is an elderly man with COVID-19, enrolled during active disease. Sequenced material: peripheral blood. The CDR3 DNA reads as TGTGCCAGCAGCTTATTGTTGACAGGGGCCTCTGGAAACACCATATATTTT. This codes for CASSLLLTGASGNTIYF.